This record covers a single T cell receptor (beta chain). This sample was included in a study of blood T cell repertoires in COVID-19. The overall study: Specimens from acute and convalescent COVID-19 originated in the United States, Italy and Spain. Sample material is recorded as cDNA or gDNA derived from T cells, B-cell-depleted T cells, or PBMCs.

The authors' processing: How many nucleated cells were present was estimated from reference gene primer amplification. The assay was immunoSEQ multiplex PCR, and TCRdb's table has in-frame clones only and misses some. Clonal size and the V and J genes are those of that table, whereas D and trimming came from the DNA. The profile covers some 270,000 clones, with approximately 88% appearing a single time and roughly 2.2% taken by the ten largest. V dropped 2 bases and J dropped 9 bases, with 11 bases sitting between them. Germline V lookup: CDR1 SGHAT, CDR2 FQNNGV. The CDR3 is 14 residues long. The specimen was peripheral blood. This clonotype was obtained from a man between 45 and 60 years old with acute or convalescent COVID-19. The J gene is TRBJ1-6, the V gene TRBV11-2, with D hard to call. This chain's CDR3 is CASSLQALGSPLHF. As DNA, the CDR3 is TGTGCCAGCAGCTTACAGGCCCTGGGTTCACCCCTCCACTTT.